These 13 T cell receptor beta chains came from one sample sequenced in a study of control samples from healthy donors and cancer patients. Profiled with immunoSEQ multiplex PCR; TCRdb holds only in-frame clones, not every one. The data show roughly 120,000 clones, with about 95% seen just once and roughly 4% held by the top ten. The sample was blood. The receptors shown here come from a man in his thirties or forties in good health.

This chain links TRBV19 with TRBJ1-1, with 7 bases lining up with TRBD1. This CDR3 is 16 amino acids long. V trimming: 3 bases; J trimming: 1 base; junction bases outside the gene matches: 8. CDR1 and CDR2 (germline): LNHDA, SQIVND (reference sequence). In nucleotides, the CDR3 is TGTGCCAGTAGTATGGACAGGAGTAGAGCGAACACTGAAGCTTTCTTT. It encodes CASSMDRSRANTEAFF.

This clone was detected once. The chain employs TRBV6-6 and TRBJ2-7; D remains unclear. The CDR3 sequence is 12 residues long. Trimming took 4 bases from V and 4 from J, leaving 8 bases between them. Germline V gene sequence: CDR1 MNHNY, CDR2 SVGAGI (reference sequence). The CDR3 DNA reads TGTGCCAGCAGTTCTACGGGTTACGAGCAGTACTTC. Amino acid sequence: CASSSTGYEQYF.

This sequence joins TRBV27 and TRBJ1-1; a possible D gene is TRBD1 (5 bases). V gave up 4 bases and J gave up 2 bases, with 14 bases separating them. The CDR3 covers 15 residues. Germline V gives CDR1 MNHEY, CDR2 SMNVEV (reference sequence). CDR3 sequence: CASSSTGATNTEAFF. In nucleotides, the CDR3 is TGTGCCAGCAGTTCCACCGGGGCAACTAACACTGAAGCTTTCTTT.

The chain combines TRBV7-9 with TRBJ1-1; 8 bases agree with TRBD1. J gave up 1 base and V 1 base, and 2 bases lay outside the gene matches. CDR3 size: 15 residues. The germline V gene encodes CDR1 SEHNR and CDR2 FQNEAQ (reference sequence). This CDR3 is CASSLGTGTNTEAFF. In DNA form, the CDR3 reads TGTGCCAGCAGCTTAGGGACAGGGACGAACACTGAAGCTTTCTTT.

This chain uses TRBV4-2 with TRBJ1-1; TRBD1 might be the D (5 bases). CDR1 is LGHNA, CDR2 YNFKEQ, per germline. The CDR3 sequence is 14 residues long. V shed 0 bases and J shed 4 bases, with 9 bases lying between them. The CDR3 region has the DNA TGTGCCAGCAGCCAAGATGTGGGGGTCACTGAAGCTTTCTTT. It yields the protein CASSQDVGVTEAFF.

Details on this clone: Because the CDR3's place on the DNA is in doubt, the DNA is left out and the CDR3 is given as listed by TCRdb. Other DNA sequences in the sample encode the same CDR3. The chain is built from TRBV4-3 and TRBJ2-6; the DNA was not compared with TRBD1, the D call given in the table. From germline, CDR1 is LGHNA and CDR2 YSLEER. The CDR3 numbers 16 amino acids, ends counted. This CDR3 reads CASSPTVGSGANVLTF.

V gene TRBV5-8 combines with J gene TRBJ2-1; 10 bases fit TRBD2. CDR1 SGHTS and CDR2 YDEGEE come from the germline V gene. The CDR3 extends over 15 amino acids. The J segment lost 7 bases and the V segment lost 0 bases, leaving 4 bases of the junction unmatched. The CDR3 bases are TGTGCCAGCAGCTTGGGGACTAGCGGATTAAATGAGCAGTTCTTC. It encodes CASSLGTSGLNEQFF. The full variable domain, with the rest looked up from reference TRBV5-8 and TRBJ2-1, is EAGVTQSPTHLIKTRGQQATLRCSPISGHTSVYWYQQALGLGLQFLLWYDEGEERNRGNFPPRFSGRQFPNYSSELNVNALELEDSALYLCASSLGTSGLNEQFFGPGTRLTVL.

Only one count was recorded for this clone. The rearrangement joins TRBV5-1 to TRBJ1-4; a possible D gene is TRBD1 (5 bases). Germline CDR1 SGHRS, CDR2 YFSETQ. CDR3 length equals 14 residues. Trimming took 6 bases from V and 4 from J, leaving 13 bases between them. The CDR3, as DNA: TGCGCCAGCACCTTAGACAGTTATAATGAAAAACTGTTTTTT. Protein: CASTLDSYNEKLFF.

The chain combines TRBV5-1 with TRBJ2-1, with TRBD2 as a possible D gene (6 bases). Trimming took off 2 bases at V and 6 bases at J, with 15 bases between the two ends. This CDR3 is 15 amino acids long. Germline V gene data show CDR1 as SGHRS and CDR2 as YFSETQ. CDR3 protein: CASSLGHLAVNEQFF. CDR3 DNA sequence: TGCGCCAGCAGCTTAGGACACTTAGCGGTCAATGAGCAGTTCTTC.

The chain couples TRBV5-4 to TRBJ2-2; no definite D call. The CDR3 length is 14 residues. V shed 2 bases and J shed 2 bases, with 7 bases lying between them. Germline V lookup: CDR1 SGHNT, CDR2 YYREEE (reference sequence). The CDR3 sequence is CASSLVGNTGELFF. The CDR3 DNA is TGTGCCAGCAGCTTAGTGGGAAACACCGGGGAGCTGTTTTTT.

This clone is a singleton in its sample. The CDR3 protein is CASSQEGCVAAFF. The CDR3 coding sequence is TGTGCCAGCAGCCAAGAGGGATGCGTGGCAGCTTTCTTT. The chain combines TRBV3-1 (or the pseudogene TRBV3-2) with TRBJ1-1; D uncertain. The germline V and J ends were trimmed by 0 bases and 10 bases, with 12 bases remaining between them. Germline values: CDR1 LGHDT, CDR2 YNNKEL (reference sequence). The CDR3 has 13 amino acids.

The chain links TRBV2 to TRBJ1-2, with no clear D. The CDR3 is made up of 15 amino acids. V was cut by 2 bases and J by 5 bases, with 15 bases left in between. CDR1 is SNHLY, CDR2 FYNNEI, per germline. The chain's CDR3 is CASSELGRGEYGYTF. In nucleotides, the CDR3 is TGTGCCAGCAGTGAATTGGGCAGAGGCGAGTATGGCTACACCTTC. Together with reference TRBV2 and TRBJ1-2, the CDR3 gives the full variable domain: EPEVTQTPSHQVTQMGQEVILRCVPISNHLYFYWYRQILGQKVEFLVSFYNNEISEKSEIFDDQFSVERPDGSNFTLKIRSTKLEDSAMYFCASSELGRGEYGYTFGSGTRLTVV.

The V and J genes are TRBV11-2 and TRBJ2-1; 12 nucleotides line up with TRBD2. The germline gives CDR1 SGHAT, CDR2 FQNNGV. Trimming removed 4 bases from V and 5 bases from J; junction bases left unmatched: 9. The CDR3 totals 17 residues. The CDR3 is CASSWASGLAGNNEQFF. The CDR3, as DNA: TGTGCCAGCAGCTGGGCTTCAGGACTAGCGGGAAACAATGAGCAGTTCTTC.